This T cell receptor (beta chain) was sequenced during a study of cytomegalovirus exposure and HLA in healthy donors. The PCR was carried out with 60 Vbeta primers and 13 Jbeta primers. TCRdb keeps only in-frame clones here, not all; method: immunoSEQ multiplex PCR. The sample carries 100,000 to 150,000 clones, over 9.5% recorded once. This clone has a handful of counts. What it binds is unknown. Additional DNA sequences in this sample encode the identical CDR3. V was clipped by 4 bases and J by 4 bases; unmatched bases: 1. Germline V gene sequence: CDR1 KGHSH, CDR2 LQKENI. The CDR3 has 12 residues. Study-level points and caveats: For most TCR beta V segments, an earlier analysis put the productive rate at about 87% or about 30% of the time.

The sample comprised PBMCs. The J gene is TRBJ2-7, the V gene TRBV18, with 7 bases matching TRBD1. This TCR derives from a woman under 30 in good health and CMV-seropositive. The CDR3 loop is CASSRTGYEQYF. The CDR3 region has the DNA TGTGCCAGCTCACGGACAGGTTACGAGCAGTACTTC.